Sequencing of this T cell receptor beta chain was carried out in a study of T cells in narcolepsy. The germline CDR1 and CDR2 sequences are SGHKS and YYEKEE (reference sequence). Trimming took off 4 bases at V and 0 bases at J, with 14 bases between the two ends. This CDR3 contains 16 residues. The data were produced by immunoSEQ multiplex PCR, yet TCRdb's version contains in-frame clones alone and is incomplete. Counted here are about 29,000 clones, about 90% occurring once; the ten biggest clones make up about 0.88%. The chain has TRBV5-5 and TRBJ1-3; the D is unclear. Material: memory (CD45RA-) CD4+ T cells from blood. The TCR originated in a human donor in good health. DNA of the CDR3: TGTGCCAGCAGCCCCACCGGCACAGCCTCTGGAAACACCATATATTTT. This gives the protein CASSPTGTASGNTIYF. The full variable domain, in which reference TRBV5-5 and TRBJ1-3 provide the parts outside the CDR3, is DAGVTQSPTHLIKTRGQQVTLRCSPISGHKSVSWYQQVLGQGPQFIFQYYEKEERGRGNFPDRFSARQFPNYSSELNVNALLLGDSALYLCASSPTGTASGNTIYFGEGSWLTVV.